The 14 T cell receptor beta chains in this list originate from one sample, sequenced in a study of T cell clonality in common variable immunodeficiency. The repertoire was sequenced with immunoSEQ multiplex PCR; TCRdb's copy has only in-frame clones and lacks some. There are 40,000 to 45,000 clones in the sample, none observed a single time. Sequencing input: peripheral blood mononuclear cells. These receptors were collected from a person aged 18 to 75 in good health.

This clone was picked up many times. Incomplete CDR3 DNA: TGTGCCAGCAGCTTCGACATTCAGGGGAGGAAA. Its translation is CASSFDIQGRK. The whole CDR3 protein reads CASSFDIQGRKLFF. The chain joins TRBV14 to TRBJ1-4; TRBD1 might be the D (6 bases). Sequencing ends 3 residues short of the CDR3 end; the germline J gene provides the rest. This CDR3 region has 14 residues. Germline lookup yields CDR1 SGHDN and CDR2 FVKESK. Together with reference TRBV14 and TRBJ1-4, the CDR3 gives the full variable domain: EAGVTQFPSHSVIEKGQTVTLRCDPISGHDNLYWYRRVMGKEIKFLLHFVKESKQDESGMPNNRFLAERTGGTYSTLKVQPAELEDSGVYFCASSFDIQGRKLFFGSGTQLSVL.

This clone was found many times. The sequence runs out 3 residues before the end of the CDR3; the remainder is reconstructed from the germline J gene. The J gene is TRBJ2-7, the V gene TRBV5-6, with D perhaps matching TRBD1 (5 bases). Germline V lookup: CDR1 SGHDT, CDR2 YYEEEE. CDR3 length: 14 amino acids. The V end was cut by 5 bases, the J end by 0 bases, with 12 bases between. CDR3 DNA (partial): TGTGCCAGCAGAAGGGCGCAGGGCTCCTACGAG. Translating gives CASRRAQGSYE. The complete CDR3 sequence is CASRRAQGSYEQYF.

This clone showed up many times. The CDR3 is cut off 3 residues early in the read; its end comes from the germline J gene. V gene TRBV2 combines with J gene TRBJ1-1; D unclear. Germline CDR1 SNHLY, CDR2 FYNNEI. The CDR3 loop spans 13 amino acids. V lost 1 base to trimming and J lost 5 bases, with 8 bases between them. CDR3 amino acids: CASSEDRRTEAFF. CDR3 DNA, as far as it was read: TGTGCCAGCAGTGAAGACAGACGGACTGAA.

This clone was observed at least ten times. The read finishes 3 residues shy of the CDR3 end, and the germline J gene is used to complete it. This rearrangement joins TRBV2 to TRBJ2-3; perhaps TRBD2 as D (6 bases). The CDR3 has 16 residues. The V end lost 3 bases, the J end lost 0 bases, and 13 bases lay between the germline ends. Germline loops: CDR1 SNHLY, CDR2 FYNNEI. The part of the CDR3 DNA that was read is TGTGCCAGCAGTGAGGCAGAACTAGCTAGCACAGATACG. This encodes CASSEAELASTDT. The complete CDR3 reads CASSEAELASTDTQYF.

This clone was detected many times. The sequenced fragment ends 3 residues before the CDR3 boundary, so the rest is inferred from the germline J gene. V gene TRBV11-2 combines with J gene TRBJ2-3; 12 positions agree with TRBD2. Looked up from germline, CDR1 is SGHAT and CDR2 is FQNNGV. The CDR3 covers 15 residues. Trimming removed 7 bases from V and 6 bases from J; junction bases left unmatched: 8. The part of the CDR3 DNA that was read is TGTGCCAGCACCGCCTCTAGCGGGAGGGGGGATACG. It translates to CASTASSGRGDT. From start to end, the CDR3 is CASTASSGRGDTQYF.

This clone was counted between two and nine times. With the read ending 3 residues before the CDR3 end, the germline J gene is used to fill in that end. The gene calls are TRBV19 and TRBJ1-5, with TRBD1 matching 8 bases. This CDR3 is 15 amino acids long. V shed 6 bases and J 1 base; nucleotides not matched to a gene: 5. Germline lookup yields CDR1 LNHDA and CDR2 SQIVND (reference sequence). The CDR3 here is CASRTQGASNQPQHF. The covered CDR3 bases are TGTGCCAGTAGGACTCAGGGGGCAAGCAATCAGCCC.

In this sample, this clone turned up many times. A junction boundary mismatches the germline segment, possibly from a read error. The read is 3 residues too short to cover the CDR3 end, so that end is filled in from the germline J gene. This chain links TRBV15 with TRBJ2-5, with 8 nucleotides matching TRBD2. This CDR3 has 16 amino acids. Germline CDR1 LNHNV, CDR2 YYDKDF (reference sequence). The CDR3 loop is CATSRDRNSGAETQYF. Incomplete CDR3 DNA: TGTGCCACTAGCAGAGATCGCAATAGCGGGGCCGAGACC.

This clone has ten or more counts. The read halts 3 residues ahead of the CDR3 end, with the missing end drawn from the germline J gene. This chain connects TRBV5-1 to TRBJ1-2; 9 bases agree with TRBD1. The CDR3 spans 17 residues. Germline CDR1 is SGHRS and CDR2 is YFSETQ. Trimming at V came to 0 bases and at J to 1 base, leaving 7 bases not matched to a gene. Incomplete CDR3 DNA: TGCGCCAGCAGCTTGGTTACAGGGGGCCTTGATAACTATGGC. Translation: CASSLVTGGLDNYG. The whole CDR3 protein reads CASSLVTGGLDNYGYTF. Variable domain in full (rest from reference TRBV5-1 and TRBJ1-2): KAGVTQTPRYLIKTRGQQVTLSCSPISGHRSVSWYQQTPGQGLQFLFEYFSETQRNKGNFPGRFSGRQFSNSRSEMNVSTLELGDSALYLCASSLVTGGLDNYGYTFGSGTRLTVV.

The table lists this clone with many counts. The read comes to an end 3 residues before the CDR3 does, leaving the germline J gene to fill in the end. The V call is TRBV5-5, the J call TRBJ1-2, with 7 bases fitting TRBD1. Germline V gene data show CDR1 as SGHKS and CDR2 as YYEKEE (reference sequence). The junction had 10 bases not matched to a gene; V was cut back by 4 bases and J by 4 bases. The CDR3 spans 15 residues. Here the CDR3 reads CASSPGGAEFYGYTF. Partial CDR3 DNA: TGTGCCAGCAGCCCAGGGGGAGCTGAATTCTATGGC.

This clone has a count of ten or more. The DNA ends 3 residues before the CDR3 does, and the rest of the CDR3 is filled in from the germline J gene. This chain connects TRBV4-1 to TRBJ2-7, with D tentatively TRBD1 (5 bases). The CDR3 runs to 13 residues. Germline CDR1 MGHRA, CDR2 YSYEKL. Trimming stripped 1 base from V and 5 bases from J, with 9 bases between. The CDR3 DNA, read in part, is TGCGCCAGCAGCCAAGGTCCAGGGAACGAG. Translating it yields CASSQGPGNE. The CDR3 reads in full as CASSQGPGNEQYF.

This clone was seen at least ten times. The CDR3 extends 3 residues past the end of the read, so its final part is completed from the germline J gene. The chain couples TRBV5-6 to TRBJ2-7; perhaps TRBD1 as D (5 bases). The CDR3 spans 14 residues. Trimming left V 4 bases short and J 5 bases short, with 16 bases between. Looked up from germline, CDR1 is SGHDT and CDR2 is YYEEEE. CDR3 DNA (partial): TGTGCCAGCAGCCATAAAGGGGTCCGGAACGAG. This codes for CASSHKGVRNE. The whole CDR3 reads CASSHKGVRNEQYF. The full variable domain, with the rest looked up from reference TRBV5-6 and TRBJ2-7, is DAGVTQSPTHLIKTRGQQVTLRCSPKSGHDTVSWYQQALGQGPQFIFQYYEEEERQRGNFPDRFSGHQFPNYSSELNVNALLLGDSALYLCASSHKGVRNEQYFGPGTRLTVT.

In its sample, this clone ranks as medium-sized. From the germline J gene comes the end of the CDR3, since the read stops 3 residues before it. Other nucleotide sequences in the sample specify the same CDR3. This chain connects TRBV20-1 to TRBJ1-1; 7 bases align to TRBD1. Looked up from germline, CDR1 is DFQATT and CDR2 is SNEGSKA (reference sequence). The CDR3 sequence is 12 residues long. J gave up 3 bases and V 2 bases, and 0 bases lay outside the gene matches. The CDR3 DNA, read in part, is TGCAGTGCTAGAACAGGGGACACTGAA. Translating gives CSARTGDTE. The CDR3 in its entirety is CSARTGDTEAFF.

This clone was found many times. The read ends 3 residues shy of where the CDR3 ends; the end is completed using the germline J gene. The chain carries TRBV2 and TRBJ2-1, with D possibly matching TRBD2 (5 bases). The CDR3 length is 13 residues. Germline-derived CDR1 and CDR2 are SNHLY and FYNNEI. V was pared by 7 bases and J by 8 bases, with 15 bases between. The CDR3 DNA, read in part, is TGTGCCAGCAACCCACTAGTCGGCGATGAG. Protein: CASNPLVGDE. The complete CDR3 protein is CASNPLVGDEQFF.

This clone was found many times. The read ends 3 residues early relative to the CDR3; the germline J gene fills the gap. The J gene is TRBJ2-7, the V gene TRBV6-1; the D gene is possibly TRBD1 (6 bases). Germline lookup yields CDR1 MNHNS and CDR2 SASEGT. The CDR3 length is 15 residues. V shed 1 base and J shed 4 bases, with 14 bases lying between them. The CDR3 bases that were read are TGTGCCAGCAGTGAAGTCGGCAGGGGATTTTACGAG. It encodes CASSEVGRGFYE. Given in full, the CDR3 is CASSEVGRGFYEQYF.